The clone carrying this T cell receptor (beta chain) was counted many times. The antigen is undetermined. Scientists made TCR beta libraries using quantitative 5'-RACE with molecular barcodes. TCRdb reprocessed the 5' RACE reads with MiXCR, giving one entry per CDR3 protein. The table includes about 390,000 distinct CDR3 sequences, about a fifth detected once. This record belongs to a study of CD8 T cells in ankylosing spondylitis. Findings and limits, study-wide: Reportedly, significant enrichment of disease-linked clones occurred in matched ankylosing spondylitis synovial fluid. Some of the motif variants had earlier been found in reactive arthritis patients' fluid and blood. In ankylosing spondylitis blood, a motif of roughly eight highly homologous TCR beta variants appeared characteristic.

The length of the CDR3 is 14 residues. Losses at the gene ends were 3 bases for V and 3 bases for J; bases not matched to a gene: 4. The chain is built from TRBV12-3 or TRBV12-4 and TRBJ2-7, with 8 nucleotides matching TRBD1. This clonotype was obtained from a male donor with ankylosing spondylitis. The material sequenced was blood, either unsorted or a sorted T cell fraction (not recorded which). CDR3 in amino acids: CASSFQGANYEQYF. Written as DNA, the CDR3 is TGTGCCAGCAGTTTTCAGGGGGCAAACTACGAGCAGTACTTC.